Following are 4 T cell receptor beta chains from one sample sequenced in a study of identical twins. TCRdb independently ran MiXCR on the 5' RACE reads; one entry per CDR3 protein. The table lists some 320,000 distinct CDR3 sequences, 10% to 15% of them singletons. Another study also made use of these data, one on yellow fever vaccine responses in identical twins.

The sequencing input was CD8+ T cells sorted from blood. Source of these receptors: a woman aged 18-35 years in good health.

This clonotype occurred a few times. The rearrangement uses TRBV6-1 and TRBJ1-2; perhaps TRBD1 as D (5 bases). V was shortened by 3 bases and J by 5 bases, with 10 bases between the two germline ends. Per germline, CDR1 MNHNS and CDR2 SASEGT. This CDR3 has 13 residues. The CDR3 DNA reads TGTGCCAGCAGTGAGGACACGGGATATGGCTACACCTTC. It encodes CASSEDTGYGYTF.

This sequence joins TRBV6-1 and TRBJ2-3; D remains ambiguous. There are 15 residues in the CDR3. Germline lookup yields CDR1 MNHNS and CDR2 SASEGT. Between the trimmed V and J ends, which lost 3 bases and 0 bases, there was a span of 10 bases. The CDR3 reads CASSESKSSTDTQYF. As DNA, the CDR3 is TGTGCCAGCAGTGAGAGTAAGTCTAGCACAGATACGCAGTATTTT.

The chain employs TRBV29-1 and TRBJ2-2; 7 bases are shared with TRBD1. The CDR3 is 17 residues long. Germline lookup yields CDR1 SQVTM and CDR2 ANQGSEA. J was trimmed by 1 base and V by 7 bases; bases with no gene match: 15. The CDR3 loop reads CSENRQGPSGNTGELFF. The CDR3 nucleotides are TGCAGCGAGAATCGACAGGGCCCCAGTGGGAACACCGGGGAGCTGTTTTTT.

The chain joins TRBV27 to TRBJ2-1; 10 positions match TRBD2. CDR1 is MNHEY, CDR2 SMNVEV, per germline (reference sequence). This CDR3 region has 17 residues. The V and J ends lost 5 bases and 2 bases, in that order; junction bases with no gene match: 9. CDR3 protein: CASSPGSGRGAYNEQFF. CDR3 bases: TGTGCCAGCAGTCCCGGGAGCGGGAGGGGAGCCTACAATGAGCAGTTCTTC.